These 31 T cell receptor beta chains were all obtained from the same sample, sequenced in a study of early T cells in non-severe SARS-CoV-2 infection. TCRdb reprocessed the 5' RACE reads with MiXCR, giving one entry per CDR3 protein. The sample has around 77,000 distinct CDR3 sequences; 12% are singletons. The sample was whole blood, taken at baseline. These receptors were obtained from an adult who was a healthcare worker with PCR-confirmed SARS-CoV-2 infection or an uninfected control (not recorded which). The donor label of this sample is uncertain.

This clonotype has more than one count but fewer than ten. The chain links TRBV20-1 to TRBJ1-3; D is perhaps TRBD1 (5 bases). CDR1 and CDR2 from the germline V gene are DFQATT and SNEGSKA (reference sequence). V was pared by 0 bases and J by 2 bases, with 8 bases between. CDR3 length equals 14 residues. CDR3: CSAREWGAGNTIYF. CDR3 sequence (DNA): TGCAGTGCTAGAGAATGGGGGGCTGGAAACACCATATATTTT.

There are a few counts of this clonotype. The chain recombines TRBV6-5 with TRBJ1-2, with D possibly TRBD1 on 5 matching bases. Trimming removed 2 bases from V and 8 bases from J, with 15 bases in between. CDR1 and CDR2 (germline): MNHEY, SVGAGI. CDR3 length: 14 amino acids. The CDR3 sequence: CASSYLWGVGGYTF. The CDR3 DNA reads as TGTGCCAGCAGTTACCTGTGGGGGGTAGGAGGCTACACCTTC.

This chain links TRBV2 with TRBJ1-1, with D unclear. V dropped 7 bases and J dropped 1 base, with 13 bases sitting between them. Germline V lookup: CDR1 SNHLY, CDR2 FYNNEI. The CDR3 covers 14 residues. CDR3: CASINVLRNTEAFF. DNA of the CDR3: TGTGCCAGCATCAACGTTCTAAGGAACACTGAAGCTTTCTTT.

This clonotype was observed at least ten times. The V gene is TRBV11-2, the J gene TRBJ2-7; no definite D call. This CDR3 contains 12 residues. CDR1 is SGHAT and CDR2 is FQNNGV in the germline V gene. V shed 2 bases and J shed 4 bases, with 6 bases lying between them. CDR3: CASSLFRYEQYF. The DNA for the CDR3 is TGTGCCAGCAGCTTATTTAGGTACGAGCAGTACTTC.

This clonotype was seen ten or more times. This chain links TRBV15 with TRBJ1-1; D not certain. The CDR3 is 14 amino acids. V lost 2 bases and J 1 base, leaving 8 bases between the germline ends. Per germline, CDR1 LNHNV and CDR2 YYDKDF (reference sequence). As DNA, the CDR3 is TGTGCCACCAGCAGACGGCGGGAGAACACTGAAGCTTTCTTT. Residues: CATSRRRENTEAFF.

The chain joins TRBV14 to TRBJ1-5; TRBD1 agrees at 7 bases. The CDR3 spans 14 residues. V shed 4 bases and J 5 bases; nucleotides not matched to a gene: 5. Germline-derived CDR1 and CDR2 are SGHDN and FVKESK. The CDR3 sequence is CASSPTGIDQPQHF. The CDR3 DNA reads TGTGCCAGCAGCCCGACAGGGATCGATCAGCCCCAGCATTTT.

This clonotype occurred many times. This sequence joins TRBV6-2 or TRBV6-3 and TRBJ1-6; 10 bases agree with TRBD1. Germline V gene sequence: CDR1 MNHEY, CDR2 SVGEGT. V lost 5 bases and J lost 6; bases outside the gene matches: 10. This CDR3 is 17 amino acids long. The CDR3, as DNA: TGTGCCAGCAGTCTTCCCGGACAGGGGGGGAGTAATTCACCCCTCCACTTT. Translation gives CASSLPGQGGSNSPLHF.

The chain joins TRBV29-1 to TRBJ2-7; no clear D. V dropped 0 bases and J dropped 6 bases, with 6 bases sitting between them. Germline CDR1 SQVTM, CDR2 ANQGSEA. This CDR3 has 11 amino acids. The DNA for the CDR3 is TGCAGCGTTGAAGAGCTGGGCGAGCAGTACTTC. It is translated as CSVEELGEQYF.

This clonotype occurred a few times. DNA for the CDR3: TGTGCCAGCAGCCAGGGACTAGCGGGAGGGTCAGATACGCAGTATTTT. Protein product: CASSQGLAGGSDTQYF. The V call is TRBV6-5, the J call TRBJ2-3, with TRBD2 identical over 16 bases. The trim removed 6 bases at V and 4 bases at J, leaving 4 bases unmatched. Per germline, CDR1 MNHEY and CDR2 SVGAGI. The CDR3 has 16 amino acids.

Ten or more counts support this clonotype. This chain connects TRBV3-1 to TRBJ2-1; TRBD2 aligns across 9 bases. CDR1 and CDR2 (germline): LGHDT, YNNKEL (reference sequence). Unmatched junction bases numbered 11, after V lost 0 bases and J lost 5 bases. The CDR3 is 18 residues long. The CDR3 coding sequence is TGTGCCAGCAGCCAAGATAGGGGAGCGGGAGGCTTCCACAATGAGCAGTTCTTC. Translating gives CASSQDRGAGGFHNEQFF.

The V and J genes are TRBV29-1 and TRBJ2-1, with D possibly TRBD2 on 7 matching bases. The CDR3 sequence is 14 residues long. CDR1 SQVTM and CDR2 ANQGSEA come from the germline V gene. V lost 7 bases and J 8 bases, leaving 21 bases between the germline ends. The CDR3 protein is CSAQSRGGNDEQFF. The CDR3 bases are TGCAGCGCCCAAAGCCGCGGGGGCAACGATGAGCAGTTCTTC.

This clonotype has a count of ten or more. This chain connects TRBV5-6 to TRBJ2-7, with unresolved D. The CDR3 contains 14 residues. Germline CDR1 and CDR2: SGHDT and YYEEEE. Deletions cut 4 bases from V and 3 bases from J, with 14 bases between. The CDR3 loop is CASSLISAHYEQYF. The CDR3 nucleotides are TGTGCCAGCAGCCTGATCTCCGCACACTACGAGCAGTACTTC.

This clonotype was recorded many times. This sequence joins TRBV12-3 or TRBV12-4 and TRBJ1-1; 9 bases agree with TRBD1. The CDR3 is 18 amino acids. J lost 4 bases, V lost 4 bases, and 16 bases had no gene match. The CDR3 sequence: CASSSKVQGANRVTEAFF. The CDR3 DNA follows: TGTGCCAGCAGTTCAAAGGTACAGGGGGCAAACCGGGTCACTGAAGCTTTCTTT.

This clonotype was detected many times. The V and J genes are TRBV28 and TRBJ2-3, with a possible D match to TRBD2 (6 bases). The germline V gene encodes CDR1 MDHEN and CDR2 SYDVKM. The CDR3 covers 16 residues. Trimming cost V 6 bases and J 5 bases, with 21 bases left between them. CDR3 DNA sequence: TGTGCCAGCAGGATCGGGACGGTGGGAGGAAGAGATACGCAGTATTTT. It encodes CASRIGTVGGRDTQYF.

Comment on this clonotype: Since a much larger clone is just one base distant, this may be a read error. The gene calls are TRBV2 and TRBJ2-3; 12 positions match TRBD2. The CDR3 extends over 14 amino acids. Germline CDR1 and CDR2: SNHLY and FYNNEI. CDR3 nucleotides: TGTGCCAGTCGACTAGCGGGAGTCGCAGATACGCTGTATTTT. This gives the protein CASRLAGVADTLYF.

This chain joins TRBV7-2 and TRBJ2-7; 8 bases are shared with TRBD1. Unmatched junction bases numbered 7, after V lost 6 bases and J lost 6 bases. The CDR3 is 13 residues long. Germline-derived CDR1 and CDR2 are SGHTA and FQGNSA. Here the CDR3 reads CASSQDRAGEQYF. The CDR3 DNA reads TGTGCCAGCAGTCAGGACAGGGCGGGCGAGCAGTACTTC.

This clonotype appeared a few times. The rearrangement joins TRBV29-1 to TRBJ2-5, with D perhaps TRBD1 or TRBD2 (6 bases each). Trimming removed 3 bases from V and 4 bases from J, with 12 bases in between. Germline V lookup: CDR1 SQVTM, CDR2 ANQGSEA. The CDR3 runs 13 residues. The DNA for the CDR3 is TGCAGCGTTGAGCAGGGGAGGCGAGAGACCCAGTACTTC. Protein: CSVEQGRRETQYF.

This clonotype has a handful of counts. The rearrangement joins TRBV5-6 to TRBJ2-7, with 8 bases aligning to TRBD2. The length of the CDR3 is 13 residues. Per germline, CDR1 SGHDT and CDR2 YYEEEE. Trimming removed 3 bases from V and 5 bases from J; junction bases left unmatched: 4. CDR3 loop: CASSWGLVNEQYF. The CDR3 coding sequence is TGTGCCAGCAGCTGGGGACTAGTAAACGAGCAGTACTTC.

Ten or more counts support this clonotype. V usage is TRBV4-1 and J usage is TRBJ1-1; 9 nucleotides align to TRBD1. The CDR3 length is 15 residues. After removal of 3 bases from V and 3 bases from J, the junction contained 5 bases not matched to a gene. Germline values: CDR1 MGHRA, CDR2 YSYEKL. DNA of the CDR3: TGCGCCAGCAGCCACATGGGACAGGGATACACTGAAGCTTTCTTT. Translation gives CASSHMGQGYTEAFF.

This clonotype was picked up many times. The V gene is TRBV10-3, the J gene TRBJ2-5; a possible D gene is TRBD1 (5 bases). The CDR3 loop spans 13 amino acids. CDR1 is ENHRY and CDR2 is SYGVKD in the germline V gene. V shed 2 bases and J shed 5 bases, with 9 bases lying between them. CDR3 nucleotide sequence: TGTGCCATCAGTGAGAGCCAGGGTGAGACCCAGTACTTC. Translation: CAISESQGETQYF.

This clonotype was detected many times. The V gene is TRBV7-6, the J gene TRBJ2-1; the match to TRBD2 covers 12 bases. Trimming at V came to 6 bases and at J to 5 bases, leaving 5 bases not matched to a gene. This CDR3 is built from 15 residues. The germline gives CDR1 SGHVS, CDR2 FNYEAQ. The CDR3 sequence: CASRALAGGDNEQFF. Here the CDR3 DNA reads TGTGCCAGCAGGGCCCTAGCGGGAGGGGACAATGAGCAGTTCTTC.

The chain links TRBV6-6 to TRBJ1-4; D remains unclear. Germline V CDR1 and CDR2: MNHNY, SVGAGI (reference sequence). This CDR3 comprises 13 residues. Deletions cut 7 bases from V and 7 bases from J, with 13 bases between. Here the CDR3 DNA reads TGTGCCAGCAAGGGCAAGACGCGTGAAAAACTGTTTTTT. It codes for CASKGKTREKLFF.

The chain combines TRBV5-1 with TRBJ2-7; the match to TRBD1 covers 10 bases. Germline V gene lookup returns CDR1 SGHRS and CDR2 YFSETQ. This CDR3 is built from 14 residues. The V gene end was trimmed by 0 bases and the J gene end by 3 bases; junction bases not matched to a gene: 0. CDR3 protein: CASSLGTGGYEQYF. The CDR3 coding sequence is TGCGCCAGCAGCTTGGGGACAGGGGGCTACGAGCAGTACTTC.

Many counts were recorded for this clonotype. V usage is TRBV30 and J usage is TRBJ1-3, with no clear D. CDR3 length equals 13 residues. Germline CDR1 GTSNPN, CDR2 SVGIG (reference sequence). Trimming removed 2 bases from V and 2 bases from J, with 7 bases in between. The CDR3 is CAWSRKTGNTIYF. The CDR3 nucleotides read TGTGCCTGGAGTCGGAAGACTGGAAACACCATATATTTT.

The gene calls are TRBV10-3 and TRBJ2-3, with 11 positions matching TRBD2. The CDR3 is made up of 15 amino acids. The junction had 8 bases not matched to a gene; V was cut back by 6 bases and J by 6 bases. Germline V gene data show CDR1 as ENHRY and CDR2 as SYGVKD. CDR3 sequence (DNA): TGTGCCATCAGCCGGGGACTAGCGGTTCAGGATACGCAGTATTTT. It codes for CAISRGLAVQDTQYF.

This clonotype was detected a few times. V usage is TRBV28 and J usage is TRBJ2-7; D is perhaps TRBD2 (5 bases). Germline values: CDR1 MDHEN, CDR2 SYDVKM. The CDR3 consists of 12 residues. V was cut by 6 bases and J by 5 bases, with 11 bases left in between. CDR3 amino acids: CASRPHGDEQYF. In DNA, the CDR3 is TGTGCCAGCAGGCCTCACGGGGACGAGCAGTACTTC.

This sequence joins TRBV4-1 and TRBJ2-1; unclear D gene. This CDR3 comprises 14 residues. Trimming shortened V by 3 bases and J by 6 bases, and 12 bases separated the two germline ends. Looked up from germline, CDR1 is MGHRA and CDR2 is YSYEKL. In nucleotides, the CDR3 is TGCGCCAGCAGCCAGTGGTCTTCTACCAATGAGCAGTTCTTC. Translated, it gives CASSQWSSTNEQFF.

The CDR3 reads CASSPGLAVGMYF. CDR3 DNA: TGTGCCAGCAGCCCCGGGCTAGCGGTCGGAATGTACTTC. This sequence joins TRBV7-6 and TRBJ2-7; 7 bases are a match to TRBD2. The CDR3 is made up of 13 amino acids. Germline V gene data show CDR1 as SGHVS and CDR2 as FNYEAQ. J gave up 12 bases and V 5 bases, and 13 bases lay outside the gene matches.

This clonotype was seen a handful of times. The genes are TRBV12-3 or TRBV12-4 and TRBJ1-6; the match to TRBD1 covers 8 bases. J was trimmed by 8 bases and V by 6 bases; bases with no gene match: 3. CDR3 size: 13 residues. The CDR3 sequence is CASRDREDSPLHF. In DNA form, the CDR3 reads TGTGCCAGCAGGGACAGGGAGGATTCACCCCTCCACTTT.

The rearrangement links TRBV19 to TRBJ2-2; D unresolved. CDR1 is LNHDA and CDR2 is SQIVND in the germline V gene (reference sequence). This CDR3 has 12 amino acids. V lost 6 bases, J lost 6 bases, and 8 bases lay in between. The DNA for the CDR3 is TGTGCCAGTAGGACCCAGTCCGGGGAGCTGTTTTTT. It is translated as CASRTQSGELFF. Using reference TRBV19 and TRBJ2-2 for the parts outside the CDR3, the full variable domain is DGGITQSPKYLFRKEGQNVTLSCEQNLNHDAMYWYRQDPGQGLRLIYYSQIVNDFQKGDIAEGYSVSREKKESFPLTVTSAQKNPTAFYLCASRTQSGELFFGEGSRLTVL.

This CDR3 is CASSPETRVNEQFF. The CDR3 DNA sequence: TGTGCCAGCTCACCAGAGACTAGGGTCAATGAGCAGTTCTTC. V usage is TRBV18 and J usage is TRBJ2-1; D perhaps matches TRBD2 (6 bases). Germline V gene sequence: CDR1 KGHSH, CDR2 LQKENI. Between the trimmed V and J ends, which lost 2 bases and 6 bases, there was a span of 11 bases. The CDR3 sequence is 14 residues long. The whole variable domain, filled in from reference TRBV18 and TRBJ2-1, reads NAGVMQNPRHLVRRRGQEARLRCSPMKGHSHVYWYRQLPEEGLKFMVYLQKENIIDESGMPKERFSAEFPKEGPSILRIQQVVRGDSAAYFCASSPETRVNEQFFGPGTRLTVL.